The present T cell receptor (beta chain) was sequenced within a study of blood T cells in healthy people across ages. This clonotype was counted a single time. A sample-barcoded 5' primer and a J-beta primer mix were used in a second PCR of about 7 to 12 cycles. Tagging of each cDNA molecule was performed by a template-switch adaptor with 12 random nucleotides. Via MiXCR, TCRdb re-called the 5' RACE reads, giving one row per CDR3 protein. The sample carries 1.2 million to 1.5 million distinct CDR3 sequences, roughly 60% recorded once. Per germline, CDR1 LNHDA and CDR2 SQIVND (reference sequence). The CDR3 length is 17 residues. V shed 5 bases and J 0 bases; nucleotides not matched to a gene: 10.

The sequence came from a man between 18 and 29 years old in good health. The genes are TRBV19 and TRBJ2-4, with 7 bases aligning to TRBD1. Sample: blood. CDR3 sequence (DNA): TGTGCCAGTAGTTCGTTGGACAGGAGAATAGCCAAAAACATTCAGTACTTC. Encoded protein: CASSSLDRRIAKNIQYF.